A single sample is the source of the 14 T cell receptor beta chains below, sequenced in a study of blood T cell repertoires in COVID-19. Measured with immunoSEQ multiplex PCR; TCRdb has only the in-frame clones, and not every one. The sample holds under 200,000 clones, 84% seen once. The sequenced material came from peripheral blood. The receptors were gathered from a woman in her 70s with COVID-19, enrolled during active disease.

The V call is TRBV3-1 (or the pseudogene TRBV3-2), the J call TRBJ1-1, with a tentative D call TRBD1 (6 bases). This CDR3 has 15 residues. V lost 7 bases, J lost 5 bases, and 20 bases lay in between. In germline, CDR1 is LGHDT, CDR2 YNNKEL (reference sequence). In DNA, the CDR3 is TGTGCCAGCATCCCGGGGGGGCTGCGGAGTACTGAAGCTTTCTTT. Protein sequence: CASIPGGLRSTEAFF.

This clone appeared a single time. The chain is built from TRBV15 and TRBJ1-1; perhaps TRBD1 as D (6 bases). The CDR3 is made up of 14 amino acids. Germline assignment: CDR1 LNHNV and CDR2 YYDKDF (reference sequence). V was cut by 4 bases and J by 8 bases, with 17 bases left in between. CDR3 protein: CATSIKAGASEAFF. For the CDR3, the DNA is TGTGCCACCAGCATCAAAGCGGGGGCATCAGAAGCTTTCTTT. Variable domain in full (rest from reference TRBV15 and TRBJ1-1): DAMVIQNPRYQVTQFGKPVTLSCSQTLNHNVMYWYQQKSSQAPKLLFHYYDKDFNNEADTPDNFQSRRPNTSFCFLDIRSPGLGDTAMYLCATSIKAGASEAFFGQGTRLTVV.

CDR3 DNA: TGTGCCAGCAGCTCCGACAGGGGGTCAGATACGCAGTATTTT. Protein sequence: CASSSDRGSDTQYF. This chain links TRBV2 with TRBJ2-3; 9 bases align to TRBD1. Germline CDR1 is SNHLY and CDR2 is FYNNEI. The CDR3 totals 14 residues. J gave up 4 bases and V 6 bases, and 5 bases lay outside the gene matches. Supplemented by reference TRBV2 and TRBJ2-3, the full variable domain reads EPEVTQTPSHQVTQMGQEVILRCVPISNHLYFYWYRQILGQKVEFLVSFYNNEISEKSEIFDDQFSVERPDGSNFTLKIRSTKLEDSAMYFCASSSDRGSDTQYFGPGTRLTVL.

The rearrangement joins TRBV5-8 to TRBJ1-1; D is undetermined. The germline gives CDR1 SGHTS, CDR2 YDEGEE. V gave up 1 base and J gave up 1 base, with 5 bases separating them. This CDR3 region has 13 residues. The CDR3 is CASSLLRNTEAFF. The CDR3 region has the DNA TGTGCCAGCAGCTTGTTGAGGAACACTGAAGCTTTCTTT.

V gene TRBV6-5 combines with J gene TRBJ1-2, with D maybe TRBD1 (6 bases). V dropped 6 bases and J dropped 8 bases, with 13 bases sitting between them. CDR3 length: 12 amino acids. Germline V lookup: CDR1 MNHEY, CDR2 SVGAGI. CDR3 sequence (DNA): TGTGCCAGCAGGCCGACAGGCTTGGGCTACACCTTC. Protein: CASRPTGLGYTF.

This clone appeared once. The chain's CDR3 is CASSDGTSGGTDTQYF. CDR3 sequence (DNA): TGTGCCAGCAGTGATGGGACTAGCGGGGGAACAGATACGCAGTATTTT. This chain links TRBV2 with TRBJ2-3; 14 positions agree with TRBD2. Germline CDR1 and CDR2: SNHLY and FYNNEI. This CDR3 spans 16 amino acids. After removal of 3 bases from V and 3 bases from J, the junction contained 2 bases not matched to a gene.

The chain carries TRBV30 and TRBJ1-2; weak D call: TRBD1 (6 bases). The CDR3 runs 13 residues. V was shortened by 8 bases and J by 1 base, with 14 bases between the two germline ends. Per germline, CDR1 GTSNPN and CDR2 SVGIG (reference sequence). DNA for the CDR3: TGTGCCGGTACAGGGAGTCGTAACTATGGCTACACCTTC. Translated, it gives CAGTGSRNYGYTF.

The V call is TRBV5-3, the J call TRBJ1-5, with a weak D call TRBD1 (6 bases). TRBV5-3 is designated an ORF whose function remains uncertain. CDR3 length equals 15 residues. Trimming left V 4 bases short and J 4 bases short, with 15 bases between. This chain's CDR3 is CARSIQGIRNQPQHF. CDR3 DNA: TGTGCCAGAAGCATCCAGGGGATAAGGAATCAGCCCCAGCATTTT.

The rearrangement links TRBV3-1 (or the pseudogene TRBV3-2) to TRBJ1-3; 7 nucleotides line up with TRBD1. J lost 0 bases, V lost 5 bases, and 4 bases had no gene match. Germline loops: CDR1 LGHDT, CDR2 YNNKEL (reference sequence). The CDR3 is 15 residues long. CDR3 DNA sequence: TGTGCCAGCAGCAGGGGGACAGACTCTGGAAACACCATATATTTT. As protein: CASSRGTDSGNTIYF.

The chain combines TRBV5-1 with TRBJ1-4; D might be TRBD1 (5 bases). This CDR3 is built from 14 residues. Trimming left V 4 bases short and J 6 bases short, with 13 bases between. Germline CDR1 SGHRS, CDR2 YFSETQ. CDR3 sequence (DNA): TGCGCCAGCAGCCCGGTGGGGCTAGATGAAAAACTGTTTTTT. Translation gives CASSPVGLDEKLFF.

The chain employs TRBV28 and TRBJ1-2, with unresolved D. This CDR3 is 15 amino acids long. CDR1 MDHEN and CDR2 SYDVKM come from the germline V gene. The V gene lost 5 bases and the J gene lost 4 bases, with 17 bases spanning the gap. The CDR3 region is CASSHPVSGVYGYTF. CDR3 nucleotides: TGTGCCAGCAGTCATCCGGTTTCAGGCGTCTATGGCTACACCTTC.

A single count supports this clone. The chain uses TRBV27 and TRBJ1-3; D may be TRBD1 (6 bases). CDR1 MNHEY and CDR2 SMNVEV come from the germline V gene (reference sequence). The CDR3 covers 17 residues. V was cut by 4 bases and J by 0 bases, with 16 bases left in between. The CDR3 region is CASSSYRDRLSGNTIYF. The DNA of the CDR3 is TGTGCCAGCAGTTCCTACAGGGACCGGCTCTCTGGAAACACCATATATTTT.

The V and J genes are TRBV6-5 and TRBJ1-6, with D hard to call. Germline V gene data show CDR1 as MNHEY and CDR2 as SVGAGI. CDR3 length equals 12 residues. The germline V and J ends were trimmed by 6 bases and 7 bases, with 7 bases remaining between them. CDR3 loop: CASREQNSPLHF. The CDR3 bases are TGTGCCAGCAGGGAGCAAAATTCACCCCTCCACTTT.

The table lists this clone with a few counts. The CDR3 reads CASSRTGVEREAFF. The CDR3 DNA follows: TGTGCCAGCAGTAGAACAGGGGTAGAGAGGGAAGCTTTCTTT. The chain joins TRBV4-2 to TRBJ1-1, with TRBD1 identical over 7 bases. Germline V gene sequence: CDR1 LGHNA, CDR2 YNFKEQ. The CDR3 is 14 amino acids. Losses at the gene ends were 6 bases for V and 8 bases for J; bases not matched to a gene: 12.